This T cell receptor beta chain comes out of a study of cytomegalovirus exposure and HLA in healthy donors. Study-wide results and limits: In a later analysis, a missense DCLRE1C variant was linked to TCR beta V- and J-gene trimming. By a later analysis, the bulk of CMV-associated TCR beta chains appeared HLA-restricted.

The V gene's germline CDR1 is LNHDA and CDR2 SQIVND (reference sequence). The CDR3 extends over 16 amino acids. Between the trimmed V and J ends, which lost 7 bases and 4 bases, there was a span of 22 bases. Points on this clone: Its antigen remains unidentified.

Researchers ran the PCR with 60 Vbeta and 13 Jbeta primers. Libraries were prepared by immunoSEQ multiplex PCR; TCRdb keeps only in-frame clonotypes and omits some of them. The sample has some 200,000 clones; around 84% are singletons. Material for sequencing was PBMCs. The genes are TRBV19 and TRBJ2-5; D possibly corresponds to TRBD2 (7 bases). The TCR sequence derives from a woman between 50 and 59 years old in good health and CMV-seropositive. The CDR3 loop is CASKPSAGAPGETQYF. Here the CDR3 DNA reads TGTGCCAGTAAACCGTCGGCGGGGGCGCCAGGAGAGACCCAGTACTTC. Full variable domain (missing parts from reference TRBV19 and TRBJ2-5): DGGITQSPKYLFRKEGQNVTLSCEQNLNHDAMYWYRQDPGQGLRLIYYSQIVNDFQKGDIAEGYSVSREKKESFPLTVTSAQKNPTAFYLCASKPSAGAPGETQYFGPGTRLLVL.